This entry lists 6 T cell receptor beta chains sequenced from one sample in a study of CD8 T cells in ankylosing spondylitis. Their target antigens are unknown. The study's findings and limits: Among TCR beta sequences, a motif of several highly homologous variants appeared characteristic of ankylosing spondylitis blood.

TCRdb processed the 5' RACE reads anew with MiXCR; each CDR3 protein has one entry. Of under 950,000 distinct CDR3 sequences in the sample, 15% to 20% were seen once. Sequencing was carried out using blood, either unsorted or a sorted T cell fraction (not recorded which). Source of these receptors: a male donor with ankylosing spondylitis.

The CDR3 DNA is TGCGCCAGCAGTGAGGGGACTAGGAGAACCGGGGAGCTGTTTTTT. Protein: CASSEGTRRTGELFF. V is TRBV10-1 and J is TRBJ2-2; 8 positions agree with TRBD2. CDR1 is WNHNN and CDR2 is SYGVQD in the germline V gene (reference sequence). This CDR3 contains 15 residues. The trim removed 2 bases at V and 5 bases at J, leaving 4 bases unmatched.

This rearrangement joins TRBV24-1 to TRBJ2-6, with D perhaps TRBD1 (6 bases). Germline V gene lookup returns CDR1 KGHDR and CDR2 SFDVKD. The CDR3 is 18 amino acids. Trimming pared 4 bases from V and 1 base from J, leaving 16 bases between. Here the CDR3 reads CATSDKKDTGSGANVLTF. The CDR3 coding sequence is TGTGCCACCAGTGACAAGAAGGATACAGGGTCTGGGGCCAACGTCCTGACTTTC.

The J gene is TRBJ2-1, the V gene TRBV20-1; 9 bases are a match to TRBD2. V lost 6 bases and J lost 9; bases outside the gene matches: 12. The CDR3 has 14 residues. CDR1 is DFQATT and CDR2 is SNEGSKA in the germline V gene (reference sequence). This CDR3 reads CSAVRGGRAAEQFF. Here the CDR3 DNA reads TGCAGTGCGGTTCGGGGCGGGAGGGCCGCTGAGCAGTTCTTC.

This clonotype was counted only a few times. The chain combines TRBV28 with TRBJ2-1; no firm D call. The CDR3 extends over 16 amino acids. The V end was cut by 2 bases, the J end by 7 bases, with 18 bases between. From germline, CDR1 is MDHEN and CDR2 SYDVKM. CDR3 nucleotides: TGTGCCAGCAGTTTAACCCGAGAACGAGGAAGGAATGAGCAGTTCTTC. It translates to CASSLTRERGRNEQFF.

This clonotype was found many times. V is TRBV18 and J is TRBJ1-2; the D is unclear. The germline V gene has CDR1 KGHSH and CDR2 LQKENI. V was clipped by 3 bases and J by 0 bases, with 5 bases between them. This CDR3 comprises 13 residues. CDR3 sequence (DNA): TGTGCCAGCTCACCGGAAGCTAACTATGGCTACACCTTC. Residues: CASSPEANYGYTF. Supplemented by reference TRBV18 and TRBJ1-2, the full variable domain reads NAGVMQNPRHLVRRRGQEARLRCSPMKGHSHVYWYRQLPEEGLKFMVYLQKENIIDESGMPKERFSAEFPKEGPSILRIQQVVRGDSAAYFCASSPEANYGYTFGSGTRLTVV.

This clonotype was picked up a small number of times. The V call is TRBV28, the J call TRBJ2-1; 14 bases align to TRBD2. Germline CDR1 and CDR2: MDHEN and SYDVKM. V shed 3 bases, J shed 11 bases, and the junction held 3 bases outside the gene matches. The CDR3 has 14 amino acids. The CDR3 sequence is CASSLGLAGVKQFF. CDR3 coding DNA: TGTGCCAGCAGTTTGGGACTAGCGGGAGTTAAGCAGTTCTTC.